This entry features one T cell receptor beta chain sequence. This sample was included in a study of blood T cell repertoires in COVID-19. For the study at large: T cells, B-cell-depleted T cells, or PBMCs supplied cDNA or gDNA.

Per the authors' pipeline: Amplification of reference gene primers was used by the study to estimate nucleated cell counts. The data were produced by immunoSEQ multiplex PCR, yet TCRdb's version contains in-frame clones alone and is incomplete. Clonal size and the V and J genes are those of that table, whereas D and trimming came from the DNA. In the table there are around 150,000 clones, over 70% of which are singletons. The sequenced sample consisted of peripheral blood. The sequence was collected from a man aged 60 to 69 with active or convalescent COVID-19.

The CDR3 nucleotides read TGTGCCAGCAGCCAAGAACTCTATAATTCACCCCTCCACTTT. As protein: CASSQELYNSPLHF. The chain couples TRBV4-2 to TRBJ1-6; D is uncertain. The CDR3 is 14 amino acids. The germline gives CDR1 LGHNA, CDR2 YNFKEQ. V was pared by 0 bases and J by 3 bases, with 3 bases between.